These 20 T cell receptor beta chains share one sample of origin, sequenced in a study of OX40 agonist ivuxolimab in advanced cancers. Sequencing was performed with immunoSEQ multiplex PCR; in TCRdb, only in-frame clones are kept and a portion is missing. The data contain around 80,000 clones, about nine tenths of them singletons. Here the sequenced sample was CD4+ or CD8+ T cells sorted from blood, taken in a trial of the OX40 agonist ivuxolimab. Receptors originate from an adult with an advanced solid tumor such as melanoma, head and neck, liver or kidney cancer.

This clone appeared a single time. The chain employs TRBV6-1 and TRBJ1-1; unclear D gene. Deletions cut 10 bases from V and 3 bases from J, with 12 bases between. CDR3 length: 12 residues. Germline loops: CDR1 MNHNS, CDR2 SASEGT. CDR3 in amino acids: CAIRTLDTEAFF. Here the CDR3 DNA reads TGTGCCATAAGAACCTTGGACACTGAAGCTTTCTTT.

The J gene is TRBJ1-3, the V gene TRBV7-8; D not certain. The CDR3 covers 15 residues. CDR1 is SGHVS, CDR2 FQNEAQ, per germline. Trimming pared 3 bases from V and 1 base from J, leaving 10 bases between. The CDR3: CASSFSATSGNTIYF. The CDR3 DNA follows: TGTGCCAGCAGCTTTTCGGCAACTTCTGGAAACACCATATATTTT.

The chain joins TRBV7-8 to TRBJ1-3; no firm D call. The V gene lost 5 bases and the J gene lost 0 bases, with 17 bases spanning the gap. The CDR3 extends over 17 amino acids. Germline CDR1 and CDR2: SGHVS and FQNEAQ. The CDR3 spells CASSRSPSINSGNTIYF. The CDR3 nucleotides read TGTGCCAGCAGCCGATCCCCCTCGATAAACTCTGGAAACACCATATATTTT.

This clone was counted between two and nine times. The CDR3 spells CSVDYGYTF. The CDR3 nucleotides are TGCAGTGTTGACTATGGCTACACCTTC. This chain joins TRBV20-1 and TRBJ1-2; D remains unclear. This CDR3 comprises 9 residues. Trimming removed 7 bases at V and 3 bases at J, with 3 bases between. In germline, CDR1 is DFQATT, CDR2 SNEGSKA (reference sequence).

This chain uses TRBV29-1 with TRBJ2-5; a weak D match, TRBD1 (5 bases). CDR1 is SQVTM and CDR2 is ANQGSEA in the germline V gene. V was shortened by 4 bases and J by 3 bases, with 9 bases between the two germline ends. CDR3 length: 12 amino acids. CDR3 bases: TGCAGCGTTGCGCAGGGCAAAGAGACCCAGTACTTC. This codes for CSVAQGKETQYF.

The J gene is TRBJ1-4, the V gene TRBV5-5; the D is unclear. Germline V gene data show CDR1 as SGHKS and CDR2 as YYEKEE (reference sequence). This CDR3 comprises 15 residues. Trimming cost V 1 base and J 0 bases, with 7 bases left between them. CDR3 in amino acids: CASSLIGTTNEKLFF. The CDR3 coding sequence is TGTGCCAGCAGCTTGATCGGGACAACTAATGAAAAACTGTTTTTT.

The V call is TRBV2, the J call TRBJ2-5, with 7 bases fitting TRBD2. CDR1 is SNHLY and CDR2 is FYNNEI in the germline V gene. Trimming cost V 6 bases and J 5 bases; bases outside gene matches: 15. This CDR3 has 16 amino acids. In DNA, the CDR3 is TGTGCCAGCAGGAGATTCTTAGCGGTGGGGGGGGAGACCCAGTACTTC. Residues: CASRRFLAVGGETQYF.

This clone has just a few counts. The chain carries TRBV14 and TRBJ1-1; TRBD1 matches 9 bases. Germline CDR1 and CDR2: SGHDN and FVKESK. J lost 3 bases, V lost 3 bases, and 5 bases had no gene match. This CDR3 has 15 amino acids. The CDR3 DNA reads TGTGCCAGCAGCCAGGGACAGGGTTGGGACACTGAAGCTTTCTTT. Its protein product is CASSQGQGWDTEAFF.

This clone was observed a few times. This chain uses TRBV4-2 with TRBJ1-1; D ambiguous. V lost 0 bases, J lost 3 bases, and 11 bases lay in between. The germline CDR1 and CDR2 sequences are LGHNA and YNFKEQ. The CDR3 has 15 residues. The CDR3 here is CASSQDPGRHTEAFF. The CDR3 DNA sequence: TGTGCCAGCAGCCAAGATCCCGGACGGCACACTGAAGCTTTCTTT.

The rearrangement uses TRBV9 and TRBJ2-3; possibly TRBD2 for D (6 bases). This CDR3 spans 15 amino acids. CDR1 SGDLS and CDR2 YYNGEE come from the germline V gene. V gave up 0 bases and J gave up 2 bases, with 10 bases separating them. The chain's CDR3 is CASSVVGGPTDTQYF. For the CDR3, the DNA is TGTGCCAGCAGCGTAGTCGGGGGACCCACAGATACGCAGTATTTT.

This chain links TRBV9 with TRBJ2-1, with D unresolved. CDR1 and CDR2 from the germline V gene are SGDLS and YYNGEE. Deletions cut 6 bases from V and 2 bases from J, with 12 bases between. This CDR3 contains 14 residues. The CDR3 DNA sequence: TGTGCCAGCACCCCTTTGGTTACCTACAATGAGCAGTTCTTC. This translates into CASTPLVTYNEQFF.

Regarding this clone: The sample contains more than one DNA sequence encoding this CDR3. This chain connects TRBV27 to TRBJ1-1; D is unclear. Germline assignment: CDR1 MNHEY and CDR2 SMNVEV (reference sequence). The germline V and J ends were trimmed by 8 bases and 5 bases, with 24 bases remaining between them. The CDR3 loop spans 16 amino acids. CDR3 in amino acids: CASSSRRAEGGTEAFF. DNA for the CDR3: TGTGCCAGCTCATCAAGGAGGGCGGAGGGAGGGACTGAAGCTTTCTTT.

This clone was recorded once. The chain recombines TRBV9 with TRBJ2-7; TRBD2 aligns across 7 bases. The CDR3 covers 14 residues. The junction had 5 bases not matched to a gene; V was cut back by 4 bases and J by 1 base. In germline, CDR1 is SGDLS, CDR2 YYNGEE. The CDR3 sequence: CASSSLAVSYEQYF. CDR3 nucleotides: TGTGCCAGCAGCTCCCTAGCGGTATCCTACGAGCAGTACTTC. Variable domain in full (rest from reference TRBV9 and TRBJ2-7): DSGVTQTPKHLITATGQRVTLRCSPRSGDLSVYWYQQSLDQGLQFLIQYYNGEERAKGNILERFSAQQFPDLHSELNLSSLELGDSALYFCASSSLAVSYEQYFGPGTRLTVT.

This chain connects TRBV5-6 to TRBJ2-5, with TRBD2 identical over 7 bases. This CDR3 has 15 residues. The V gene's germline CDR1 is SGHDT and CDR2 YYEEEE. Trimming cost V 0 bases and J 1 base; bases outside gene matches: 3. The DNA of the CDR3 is TGTGCCAGCAGCTTGGATGGGACTATCCAAGAGACCCAGTACTTC. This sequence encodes CASSLDGTIQETQYF.

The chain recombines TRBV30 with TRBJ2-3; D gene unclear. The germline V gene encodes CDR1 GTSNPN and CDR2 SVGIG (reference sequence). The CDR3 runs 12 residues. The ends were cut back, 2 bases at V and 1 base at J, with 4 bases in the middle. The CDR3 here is CAWSLGTDTQYF. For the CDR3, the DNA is TGTGCCTGGAGTCTGGGCACAGATACGCAGTATTTT.

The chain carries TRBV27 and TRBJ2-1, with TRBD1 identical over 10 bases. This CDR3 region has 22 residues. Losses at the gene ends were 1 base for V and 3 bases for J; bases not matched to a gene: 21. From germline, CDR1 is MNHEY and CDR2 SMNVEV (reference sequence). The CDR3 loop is CASSLLSRPGTGAYPIYNEQFF. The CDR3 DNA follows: TGTGCCAGCAGTTTATTGTCCCGTCCTGGGACAGGGGCGTACCCGATCTACAATGAGCAGTTCTTC.

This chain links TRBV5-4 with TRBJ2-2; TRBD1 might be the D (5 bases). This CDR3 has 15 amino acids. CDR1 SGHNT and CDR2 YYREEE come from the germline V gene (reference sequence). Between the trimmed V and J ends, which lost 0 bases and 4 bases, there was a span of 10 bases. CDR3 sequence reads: CASSLGQGVTGELFF. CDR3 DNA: TGTGCCAGCAGCTTGGGGCAGGGCGTCACCGGGGAGCTGTTTTTT.

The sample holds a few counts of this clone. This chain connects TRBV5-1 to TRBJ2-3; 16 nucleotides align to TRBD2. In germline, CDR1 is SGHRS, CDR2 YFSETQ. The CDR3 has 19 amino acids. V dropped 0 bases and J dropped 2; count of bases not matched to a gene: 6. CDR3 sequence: CASSLVGLAGGPVTDTQYF. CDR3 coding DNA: TGCGCCAGCAGCTTGGTGGGACTAGCGGGAGGGCCGGTCACAGATACGCAGTATTTT.

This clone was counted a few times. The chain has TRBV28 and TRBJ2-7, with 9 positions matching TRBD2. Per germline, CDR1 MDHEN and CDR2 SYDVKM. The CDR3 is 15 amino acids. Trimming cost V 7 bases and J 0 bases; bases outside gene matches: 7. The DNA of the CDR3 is TGTGCCAGCACCCCGCCGGGACTAGCCTCCTACGAGCAGTACTTC. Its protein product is CASTPPGLASYEQYF.

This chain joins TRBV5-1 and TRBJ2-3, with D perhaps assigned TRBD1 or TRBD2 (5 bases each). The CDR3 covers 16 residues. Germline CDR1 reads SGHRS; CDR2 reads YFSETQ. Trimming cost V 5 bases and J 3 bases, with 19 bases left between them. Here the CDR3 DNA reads TGCGCCAGCAGAATCGGGGCAAGAACTGGGACAGATACGCAGTATTTT. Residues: CASRIGARTGTDTQYF.